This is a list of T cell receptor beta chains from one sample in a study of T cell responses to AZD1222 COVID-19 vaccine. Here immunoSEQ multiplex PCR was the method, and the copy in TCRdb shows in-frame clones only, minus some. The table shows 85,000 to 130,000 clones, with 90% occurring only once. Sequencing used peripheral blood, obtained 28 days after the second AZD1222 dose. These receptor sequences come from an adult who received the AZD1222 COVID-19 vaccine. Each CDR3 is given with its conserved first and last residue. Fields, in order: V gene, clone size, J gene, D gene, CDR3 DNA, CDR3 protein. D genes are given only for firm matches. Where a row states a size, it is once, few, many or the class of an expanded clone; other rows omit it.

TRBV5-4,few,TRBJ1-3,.,TGTGCCAGCAGCTTGGTCCCGGACAGAGAATCTGGAAACACCATATATTTT,CASSLVPDRESGNTIYF
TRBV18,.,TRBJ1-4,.,TGTGCCAGCTCATCGATCTCGGGCCTTCAAGAGGGAAAACTGTTTTTT,CASSSISGLQEGKLFF
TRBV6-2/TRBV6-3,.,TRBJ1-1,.,TGTGCCAGCAGTTACGGGAGGGGCAGGACCACTGAAGCTTTCTTT,CASSYGRGRTTEAFF
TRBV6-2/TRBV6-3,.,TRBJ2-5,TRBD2,TGTGCCAGCAGTTACAGCGGACTAGCGGGGGGACCCCAAGAGACCCAGTACTTC,CASSYSGLAGGPQETQYF
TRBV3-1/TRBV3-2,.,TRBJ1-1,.,TGTGCCAGCAGCACTAGGAGGGGTGTGGACACTGAAGCTTTCTTT,CASSTRRGVDTEAFF
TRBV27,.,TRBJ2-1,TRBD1,TGTGCCAGCAGTTCCTACCAGGGGGCTAATTACAATGAGCAGTTCTTC,CASSSYQGANYNEQFF
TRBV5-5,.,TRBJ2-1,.,TGTGCCAGCAGCCCCAACACGGTCAATGAGCAGTTCTTC,CASSPNTVNEQFF
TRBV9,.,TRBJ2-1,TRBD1,TGTGCCAGCACCACCGGGACAGGCAATGAGCAGTTCTTC,CASTTGTGNEQFF
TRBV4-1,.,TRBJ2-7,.,TGCGCCAGCAGCCAAGAGGGAGACGGCCCCTACGAGCAGTACTTC,CASSQEGDGPYEQYF
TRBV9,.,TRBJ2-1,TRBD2,TGTGCCAGCAGCCTTACAGCCGGGACTAGCGGTTCGGAGCAGTTCTTC,CASSLTAGTSGSEQFF
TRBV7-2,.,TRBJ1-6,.,TGTGCCAGCAGCTATGGGGCGGACCTCCACTTT,CASSYGADLHF
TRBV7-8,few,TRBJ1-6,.,TGTGCCAGCAGCCTTTCGACCCAGACCTATAATTCACCCCTCCACTTT,CASSLSTQTYNSPLHF
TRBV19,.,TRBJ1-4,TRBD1,TGTGCCAGCCAACCAGGGACAGGTCTTGAAAAACTGTTTTTT,CASQPGTGLEKLFF
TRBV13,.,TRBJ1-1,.,TGTGCCAGCAGACTCCGACAGAACACTGAAGCTTTCTTT,CASRLRQNTEAFF
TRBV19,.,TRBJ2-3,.,TGTGCCAGTAGCTATGACCGCACAGATACGCAGTATTTT,CASSYDRTDTQYF
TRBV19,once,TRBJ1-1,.,TGTGCCAGTAGTAGCGGGAGAAGAGTTTACACTGAAGCTTTCTTT,CASSSGRRVYTEAFF
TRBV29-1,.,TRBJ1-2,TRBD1,TGCAGCGTTGTTGCTTTGGGGACAGTCTATGGCTACACCTTC,CSVVALGTVYGYTF
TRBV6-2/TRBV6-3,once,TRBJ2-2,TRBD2,TGTGCCAGCAGTTATGGGTTGGGACTAGGCCCCGGGGAGCTGTTTTTT,CASSYGLGLGPGELFF
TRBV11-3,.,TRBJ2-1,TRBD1,TGTGCCAGCAGCTTAGATCCCGCCGGGACAGGGGTAGCTGAGCAGTTCTTC,CASSLDPAGTGVAEQFF
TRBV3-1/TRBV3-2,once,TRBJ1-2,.,TGTGCCAGCAGCCAAGATCGAGTAGGGTATTTGGTCTATGGCTACACCTTC,CASSQDRVGYLVYGYTF
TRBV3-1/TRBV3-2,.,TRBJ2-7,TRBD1,TGTGCCAGCAGCCACCACGACAGGGTCCACGAGCAGTACTTC,CASSHHDRVHEQYF
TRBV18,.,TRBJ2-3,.,TGTGCCAGCTCCACCACTCGGGTTGCCAGAGATACGCAGTATTTT,CASSTTRVARDTQYF
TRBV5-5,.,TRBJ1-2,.,TGTGCCAGCAGCTTGGCAAACTATGGCTACACCTTC,CASSLANYGYTF
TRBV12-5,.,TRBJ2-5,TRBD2,TGTGCTAGTGGTCCTAGCGGGGAAGAGACCCAGTACTTC,CASGPSGEETQYF
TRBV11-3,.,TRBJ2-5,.,TGTGCCAGCAGCTTAGAGGGGGCTTTGGAGACCCAGTACTTC,CASSLEGALETQYF
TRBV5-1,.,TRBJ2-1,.,TGCGCCAGCAGCCCGCCGGGGAGGAGTTTAGAGCAGTTCTTC,CASSPPGRSLEQFF
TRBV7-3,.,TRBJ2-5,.,TGTGCCAGCAGCTCACAAGAGACCCAGTACTTC,CASSSQETQYF
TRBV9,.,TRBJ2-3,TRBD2,TGTGCCAGCAGCGTAGGTCTAGCGGGGGGGATAGCAGATACGCAGTATTTT,CASSVGLAGGIADTQYF
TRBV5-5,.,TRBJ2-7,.,TGTGCCAGCAGTCAAAACTACGAGCAGTACTTC,CASSQNYEQYF
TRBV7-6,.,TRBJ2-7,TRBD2,TGTGCCAGCAGCCCTCTAGCGGGGGTTAACTCCTACGAGCAGTACTTC,CASSPLAGVNSYEQYF
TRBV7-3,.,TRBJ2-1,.,TGTGCCAGCAGCTTAGACCAGGGACGTAATGAGCAGTTCTTC,CASSLDQGRNEQFF
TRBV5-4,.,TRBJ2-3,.,TGTGCCAGCAGCTTGGTGTCTTGGGAACATAACACAGATACGCAGTATTTT,CASSLVSWEHNTDTQYF
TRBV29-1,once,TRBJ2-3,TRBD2,TGCAGCGTTGCGGCTAGCGGCGTTAGCACAGATACGCAGTATTTT,CSVAASGVSTDTQYF
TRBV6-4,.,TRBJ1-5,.,TGTGCCAGCAGTCGCTGTCAGCCCCAGCATTTT,CASSRCQPQHF
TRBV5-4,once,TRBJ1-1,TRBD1,TGTGCCAGCAGCTTGGAAGTGCAGGGGGCTGGAGCTTTCTTT,CASSLEVQGAGAFF
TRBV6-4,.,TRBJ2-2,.,TGTGCCAGCAGCCTCTCGGCTAGCAGTGCCGGGGAGCTGTTTTTT,CASSLSASSAGELFF
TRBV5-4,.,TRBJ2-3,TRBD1,TGTGCCAGCAGCTGGGCAGGGGGCAGCACGACAGATACGCAGTATTTT,CASSWAGGSTTDTQYF
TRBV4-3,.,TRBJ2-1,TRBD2,TGCGCCAGCAGCCAAGAATGGACGCGGGGGGCGTACAATGAGCAGTTCTTC,CASSQEWTRGAYNEQFF
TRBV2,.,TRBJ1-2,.,TGTGCCAGCAGCCGAGGGGGGGCGCGGGTCTATGGCTACACCTTC,CASSRGGARVYGYTF
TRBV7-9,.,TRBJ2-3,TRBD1,TGTGCCAGCAGCTCCCAGACAGGGGACTGGAGCACAGATACGCAGTATTTT,CASSSQTGDWSTDTQYF